This TCR beta chain was captured by sequencing in a study of T cells in narcolepsy. Study-wide background: Enrolled donors included narcolepsy type 1 or type 2 patients and healthy controls.

In its sample, this clone was seen a few times. As yet, its antigen is unknown. Using immunoSEQ multiplex PCR, the repertoire was profiled, and TCRdb retains in-frame clones only, with some absent. This table holds about 32,000 clones, 70% to 80% found once. General study results and limits: In some patient and control memory CD4+ samples, autoreactive clones were absent.

The clonotype was recovered from a human donor with narcolepsy. The specimen sequenced was CD45RA- memory CD4+ T cells from PBMCs.

CDR3 coding DNA: TGTGCCACGACAGGGGGCAGTGGGGCCAACGTCCTGACTTTC. This codes for CATTGGSGANVLTF. The V and J genes are TRBV10-3 and TRBJ2-6; the match to TRBD1 covers 10 bases. This CDR3 has 14 amino acids. Germline V gene lookup returns CDR1 ENHRY and CDR2 SYGVKD. Trimming cost V 10 bases and J 3 bases; bases outside gene matches: 3.